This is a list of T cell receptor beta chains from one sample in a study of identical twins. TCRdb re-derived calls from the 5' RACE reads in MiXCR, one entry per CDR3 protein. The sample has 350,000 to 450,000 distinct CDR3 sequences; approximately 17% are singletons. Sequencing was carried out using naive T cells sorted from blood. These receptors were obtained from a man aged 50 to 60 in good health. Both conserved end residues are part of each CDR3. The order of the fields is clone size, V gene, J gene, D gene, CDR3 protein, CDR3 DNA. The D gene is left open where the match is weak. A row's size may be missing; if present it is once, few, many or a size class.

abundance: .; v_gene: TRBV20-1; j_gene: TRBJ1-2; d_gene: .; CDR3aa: CSATENYGYTF; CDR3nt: TGCAGTGCTACAGAGAACTATGGCTACACCTTC
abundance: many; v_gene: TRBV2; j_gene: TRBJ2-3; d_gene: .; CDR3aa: CASSTSLVSTDTQYF; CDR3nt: TGTGCCAGCAGCACGAGCCTGGTCAGCACAGATACGCAGTATTTT
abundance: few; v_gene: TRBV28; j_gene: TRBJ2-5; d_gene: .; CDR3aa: CASSFLAGSQETQYF; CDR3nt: TGTGCCAGCAGTTTCCTTGCAGGGTCCCAAGAGACCCAGTACTTC
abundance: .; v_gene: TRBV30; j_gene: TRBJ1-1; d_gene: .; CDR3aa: CAWSVRPVWNTEAFF; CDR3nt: TGTGCCTGGAGTGTACGGCCAGTCTGGAACACTGAAGCTTTCTTT
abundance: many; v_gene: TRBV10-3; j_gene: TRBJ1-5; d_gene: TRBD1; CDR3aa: CAISDGTGVGQPQHF; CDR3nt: TGTGCCATCAGTGACGGGACAGGGGTCGGTCAGCCCCAGCATTTT
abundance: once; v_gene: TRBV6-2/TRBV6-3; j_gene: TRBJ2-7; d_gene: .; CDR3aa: CASKVTVSSYEQYF; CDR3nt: TGTGCCAGCAAGGTTACGGTGAGCTCCTACGAGCAGTACTTC
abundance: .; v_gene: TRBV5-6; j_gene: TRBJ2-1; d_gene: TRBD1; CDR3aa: CASSLGPVLGQGYNEQFF; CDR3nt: TGTGCCAGCAGCTTGGGGCCGGTGTTAGGACAGGGGTACAATGAGCAGTTCTTC
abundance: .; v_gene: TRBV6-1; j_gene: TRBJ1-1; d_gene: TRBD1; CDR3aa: CASKRTGEPQRAFF; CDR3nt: TGTGCCAGCAAACGAACAGGGGAACCCCAAAGGGCTTTCTTT
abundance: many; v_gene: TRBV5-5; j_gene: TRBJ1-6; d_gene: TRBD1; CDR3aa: CASSRGTVYNSPLHF; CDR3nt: TGTGCCAGCAGCCGTGGGACAGTGTATAATTCACCCCTCCACTTT
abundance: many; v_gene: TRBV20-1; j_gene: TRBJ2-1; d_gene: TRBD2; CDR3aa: CSAYGRPYNEQFF; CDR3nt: TGCAGTGCTTACGGGAGGCCCTACAATGAGCAGTTCTTC
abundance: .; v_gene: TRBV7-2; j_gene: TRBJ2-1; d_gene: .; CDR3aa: CASSLSRDIGYNEQFF; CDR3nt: TGTGCCAGCAGCTTATCAAGGGACATCGGATACAATGAGCAGTTCTTC
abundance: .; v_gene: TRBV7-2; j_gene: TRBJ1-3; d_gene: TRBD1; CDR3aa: CASSRDSLLSGNTIYF; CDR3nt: TGTGCCAGCAGCCGGGACAGTCTCCTCTCTGGAAACACCATATATTTT
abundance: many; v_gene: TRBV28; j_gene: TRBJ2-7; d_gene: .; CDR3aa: CASSLRGHTYEQYF; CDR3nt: TGTGCCAGCAGTTTGAGGGGACACACCTACGAGCAGTACTTC
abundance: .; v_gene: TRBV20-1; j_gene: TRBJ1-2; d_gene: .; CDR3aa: CSARDSPNYGYTF; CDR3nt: TGCAGTGCTAGAGATAGCCCTAACTATGGCTACACCTTC
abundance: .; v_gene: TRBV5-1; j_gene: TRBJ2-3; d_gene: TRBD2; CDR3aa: CASSFRRGGFDTQYF; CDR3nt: TGCGCCAGCAGCTTTCGGCGGGGGGGCTTCGATACGCAGTATTTT
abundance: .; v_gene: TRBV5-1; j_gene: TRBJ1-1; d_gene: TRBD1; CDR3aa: CASSAGTGATEAFF; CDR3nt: TGCGCCAGCAGCGCCGGGACAGGGGCCACTGAAGCTTTCTTT
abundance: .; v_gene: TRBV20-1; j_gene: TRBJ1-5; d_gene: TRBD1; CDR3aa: CSAKDRGPSNQPQHF; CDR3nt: TGCAGTGCTAAGGACAGGGGGCCGAGCAATCAGCCCCAGCATTTT
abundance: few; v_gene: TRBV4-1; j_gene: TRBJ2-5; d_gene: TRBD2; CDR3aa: CASRPGAGGALGTQYF; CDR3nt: TGCGCCAGCAGGCCCGGAGCCGGGGGGGCGCTGGGGACCCAGTACTTC
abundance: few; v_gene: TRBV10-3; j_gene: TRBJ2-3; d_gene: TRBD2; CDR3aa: CAISDRAGGNTDTQYF; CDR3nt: TGTGCCATCAGTGATCGAGCGGGAGGAAACACAGATACGCAGTATTTT
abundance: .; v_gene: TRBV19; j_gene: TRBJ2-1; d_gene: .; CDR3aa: CASSMGWGNYNEQFF; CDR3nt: TGTGCCAGTAGTATGGGGTGGGGAAACTACAATGAGCAGTTCTTC
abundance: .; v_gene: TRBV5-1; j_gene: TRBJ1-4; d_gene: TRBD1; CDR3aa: CASSPDDRVLFF; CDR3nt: TGCGCCAGCAGCCCCGACGACAGGGTACTGTTTTTT
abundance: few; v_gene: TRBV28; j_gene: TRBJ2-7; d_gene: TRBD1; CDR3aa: CASSLFLARTKGAREQYF; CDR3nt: TGTGCCAGCAGTTTATTCCTAGCCCGGACAAAGGGGGCGCGTGAGCAGTACTTC
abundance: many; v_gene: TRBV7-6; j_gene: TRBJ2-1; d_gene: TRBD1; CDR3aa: CASSGQGAEEFF; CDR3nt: TGTGCCAGCAGCGGACAGGGGGCTGAGGAGTTCTTC
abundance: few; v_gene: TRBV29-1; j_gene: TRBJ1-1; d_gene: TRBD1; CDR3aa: CSVGQGEPNRYF; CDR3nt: TGCAGCGTTGGACAGGGGGAACCAAATCGGTACTTT
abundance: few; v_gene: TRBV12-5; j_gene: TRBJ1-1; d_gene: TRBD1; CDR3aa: CASGHTGQANTEAFF; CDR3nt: TGTGCTAGTGGCCACACGGGACAGGCGAACACTGAAGCTTTCTTT
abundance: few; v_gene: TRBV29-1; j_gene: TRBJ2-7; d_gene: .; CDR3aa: CSVEDGSVEQYF; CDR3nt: TGCAGCGTTGAGGACGGGTCAGTCGAGCAGTACTTC
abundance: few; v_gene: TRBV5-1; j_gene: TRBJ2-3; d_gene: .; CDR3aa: CASRLSQGSTDTQYF; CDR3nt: TGCGCCAGCAGATTGTCCCAGGGGAGTACAGATACGCAGTATTTT
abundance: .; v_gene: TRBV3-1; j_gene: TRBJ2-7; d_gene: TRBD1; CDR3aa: CASSQVYNRGKNEQYF; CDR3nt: TGTGCCAGCAGCCAAGTCTATAACAGGGGGAAGAACGAGCAGTACTTC
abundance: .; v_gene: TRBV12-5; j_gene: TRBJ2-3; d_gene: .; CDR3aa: CASGLVLADSSTDTQYF; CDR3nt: TGTGCTAGTGGTTTGGTACTAGCTGACTCTAGCACAGATACGCAGTATTTT
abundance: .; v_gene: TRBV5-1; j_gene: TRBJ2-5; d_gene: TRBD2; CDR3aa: CASSSGVAGGSETQYF; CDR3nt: TGCGCCAGCAGCTCGGGGGTAGCGGGAGGGAGTGAGACCCAGTACTTC
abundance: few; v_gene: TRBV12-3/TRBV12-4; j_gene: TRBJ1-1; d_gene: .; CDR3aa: CASSFSGKNTEAFF; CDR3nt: TGTGCCAGCAGTTTTTCGGGCAAGAACACTGAAGCTTTCTTT
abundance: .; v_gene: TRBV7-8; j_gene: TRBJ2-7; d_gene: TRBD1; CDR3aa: CASSRDRGLDEQYF; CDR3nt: TGTGCCAGCAGCCGAGACAGGGGGCTCGACGAGCAGTACTTC
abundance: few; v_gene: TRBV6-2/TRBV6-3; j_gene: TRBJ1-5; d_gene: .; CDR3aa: CASQQGDSNQPQHF; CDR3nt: TGTGCCAGTCAACAGGGCGATAGCAATCAGCCCCAGCATTTT
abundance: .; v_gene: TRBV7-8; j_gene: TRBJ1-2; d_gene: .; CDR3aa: CASSENSLTNYGYTF; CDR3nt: TGTGCCAGCAGCGAGAACAGCCTTACTAACTATGGCTACACCTTC
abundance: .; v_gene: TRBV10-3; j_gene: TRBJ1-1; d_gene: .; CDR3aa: CAIKVQGSMNTEAFF; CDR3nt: TGTGCCATCAAAGTTCAGGGATCCATGAACACTGAAGCTTTCTTT
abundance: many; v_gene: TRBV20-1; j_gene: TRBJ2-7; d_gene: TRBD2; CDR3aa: CSARDFAGGPYEQYF; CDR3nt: TGCAGTGCTAGAGACTTCGCGGGAGGGCCCTACGAGCAGTACTTC
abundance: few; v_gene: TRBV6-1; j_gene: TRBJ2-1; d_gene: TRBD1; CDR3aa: CASRRQGANEQFF; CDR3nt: TGTGCCAGCAGAAGACAGGGGGCGAATGAGCAGTTCTTC
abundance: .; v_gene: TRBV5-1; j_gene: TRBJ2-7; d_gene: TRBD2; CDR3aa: CASRQTSVVTYEQYF; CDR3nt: TGCGCCAGCAGACAGACTAGCGTCGTTACCTACGAGCAGTACTTC
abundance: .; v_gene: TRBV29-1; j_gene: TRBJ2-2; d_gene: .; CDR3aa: CSVMNTGELFF; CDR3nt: TGCAGCGTTATGAACACCGGGGAGCTGTTTTTT
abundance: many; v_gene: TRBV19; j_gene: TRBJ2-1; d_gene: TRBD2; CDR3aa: CASSTTSGVYNEQFF; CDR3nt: TGTGCCAGTAGTACGACTAGCGGGGTCTACAATGAGCAGTTCTTC
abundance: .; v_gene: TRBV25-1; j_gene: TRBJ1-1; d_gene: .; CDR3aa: CASSDLRGTEAFF; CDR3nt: TGTGCCAGCAGTGATTTAAGGGGGACTGAAGCTTTCTTT
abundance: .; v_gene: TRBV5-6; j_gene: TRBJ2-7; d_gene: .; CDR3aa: CASSLGPGGSGEQYF; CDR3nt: TGTGCCAGCAGCTTGGGGCCAGGAGGATCTGGCGAGCAGTACTTC
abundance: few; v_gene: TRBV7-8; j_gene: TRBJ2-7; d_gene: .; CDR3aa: CASSNRQGTLSDEQYF; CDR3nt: TGTGCCAGCAGCAATCGGCAGGGGACTTTATCCGACGAGCAGTACTTC
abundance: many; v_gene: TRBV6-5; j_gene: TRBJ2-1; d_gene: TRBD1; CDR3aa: CATETGGNEQFF; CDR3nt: TGTGCCACAGAGACAGGGGGCAATGAGCAGTTCTTC
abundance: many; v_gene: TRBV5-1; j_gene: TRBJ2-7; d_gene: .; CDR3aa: CASSFTSGYSYEQYF; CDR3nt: TGCGCCAGCAGCTTTACATCTGGTTACTCCTACGAGCAGTACTTC
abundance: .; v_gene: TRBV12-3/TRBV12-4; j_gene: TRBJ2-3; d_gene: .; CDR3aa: CASQEGNTQYF; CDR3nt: TGTGCCAGCCAGGAGGGGAATACGCAGTATTTT
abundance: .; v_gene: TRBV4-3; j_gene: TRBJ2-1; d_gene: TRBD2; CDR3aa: CASSQRLAEVYNEQFF; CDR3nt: TGCGCCAGCAGCCAGAGACTAGCGGAGGTCTACAATGAGCAGTTCTTC
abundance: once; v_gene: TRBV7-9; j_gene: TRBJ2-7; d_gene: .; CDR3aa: CASSPIRTYEQYF; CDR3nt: TGTGCCAGCAGCCCGATCAGGACCTACGAGCAGTACTTC
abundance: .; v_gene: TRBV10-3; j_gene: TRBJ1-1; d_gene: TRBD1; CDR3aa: CAISESLGQFPNTEAFF; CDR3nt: TGTGCCATCAGTGAGTCATTGGGACAGTTCCCGAACACTGAAGCTTTCTTT
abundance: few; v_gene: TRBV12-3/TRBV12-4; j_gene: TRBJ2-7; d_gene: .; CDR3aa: CASSLDSRGLGQYF; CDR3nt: TGTGCCAGCAGTCTCGACAGCCGTGGATTAGGGCAGTACTTC
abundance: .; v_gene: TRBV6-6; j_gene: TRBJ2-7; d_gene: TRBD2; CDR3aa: CASLPGGAYEQYF; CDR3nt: TGTGCCTCCCTCCCGGGAGGGGCCTACGAGCAGTACTTC
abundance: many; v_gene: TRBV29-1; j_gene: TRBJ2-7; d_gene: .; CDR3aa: CSVYLGPYEQYF; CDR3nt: TGCAGCGTTTACTTGGGCCCCTACGAGCAGTACTTC
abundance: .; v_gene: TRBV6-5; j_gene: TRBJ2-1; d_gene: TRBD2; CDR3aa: CASSSPKGLAGVYNEQFF; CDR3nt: TGTGCCAGCAGTTCCCCGAAGGGACTAGCGGGCGTCTACAATGAGCAGTTCTTC